Below, 15 T cell receptor beta chains from the same sample are listed, as sequenced in a study of T cells after yellow fever vaccination. TCRdb redid the calling of the 5' RACE reads with MiXCR, one entry per CDR3 protein. This repertoire shows around 350,000 distinct CDR3 sequences, around 10% found once; its top ten account for less than 20%. The specimen comprised PBMCs, sampled on the day of the first yellow fever vaccination. Receptors were obtained from a man aged 18 to 29 who received the YFV17D yellow fever vaccine.

This clonotype was found once. The junction differs from germline at one of its ends, possibly a read error. This chain joins TRBV5-6 and TRBJ2-3; possibly TRBD1 or TRBD2 for D (5 bases each). Germline V gene sequence: CDR1 SGHDT, CDR2 YYEEEE. The CDR3 has 15 residues. CDR3: CASGLGDLWTDTQYF. CDR3 sequence (DNA): TGTGCCAGCGGCTTGGGGGACCTCTGGACAGATACGCAGTATTTT.

This clonotype was recorded at least ten times. V is TRBV5-5 and J is TRBJ2-3; 9 bases are shared with TRBD2. The CDR3 extends over 15 amino acids. Germline V gives CDR1 SGHKS, CDR2 YYEKEE (reference sequence). Losses at the gene ends were 0 bases for V and 4 bases for J; bases not matched to a gene: 3. CDR3: CASSLVSGGADTQYF. In nucleotides, the CDR3 is TGTGCCAGCAGCTTGGTTAGCGGGGGAGCAGATACGCAGTATTTT. Complete variable domain (other parts from reference TRBV5-5 and TRBJ2-3): DAGVTQSPTHLIKTRGQQVTLRCSPISGHKSVSWYQQVLGQGPQFIFQYYEKEERGRGNFPDRFSARQFPNYSSELNVNALLLGDSALYLCASSLVSGGADTQYFGPGTRLTVL.

The chain carries TRBV7-6 and TRBJ2-7, with D possibly matching TRBD2 (5 bases). Trimming removed 1 base from V and 4 bases from J, with 8 bases in between. CDR1 and CDR2 from the germline V gene are SGHVS and FNYEAQ. The CDR3 runs to 13 residues. CDR3 DNA sequence: TGTGCCAGCAGCTTAGGGGGAGTATACGAGCAGTACTTC. Encoded protein: CASSLGGVYEQYF.

This clonotype has a count of ten or more. The chain joins TRBV7-9 to TRBJ2-4, with D unclear. Trimming removed 1 base at V and 8 bases at J, with 12 bases between. This CDR3 is built from 14 residues. Looked up from germline, CDR1 is SEHNR and CDR2 is FQNEAQ (reference sequence). The CDR3, as DNA: TGTGCCAGCAGCTTAGAACTGCGCAATGACATTCAGTACTTC. This encodes CASSLELRNDIQYF.

This clonotype was found many times. This chain joins TRBV4-2 and TRBJ2-1; 9 bases match TRBD2. In germline, CDR1 is LGHNA, CDR2 YNFKEQ. The CDR3 sequence is 18 residues long. Unmatched junction bases numbered 10, after V lost 3 bases and J lost 1 base. The CDR3 DNA follows: TGTGCCAGCAGCCAGGGGGCCGGGACTAGCCGATCCTACAATGAGCAGTTCTTC. It translates to CASSQGAGTSRSYNEQFF.

This clonotype has just a few counts. The chain joins TRBV9 to TRBJ2-3, with no clear D. From germline, CDR1 is SGDLS and CDR2 YYNGEE. This CDR3 spans 11 amino acids. V lost 3 bases and J 10 bases, leaving 9 bases between the germline ends. In DNA, the CDR3 is TGTGCCAGCAGCGCCCCGCACGCGCAGTATTTT. Translated: CASSAPHAQYF.

This clonotype was seen only a few times. The chain uses TRBV4-1 and TRBJ2-7; no clear D. The V end was cut by 1 base, the J end by 0 bases, with 10 bases between. There are 15 residues in the CDR3. The V gene's germline CDR1 is MGHRA and CDR2 YSYEKL. The CDR3 nucleotides read TGCGCCAGCAGCCAAGTGAACGCAGGCTCCTACGAGCAGTACGTC. This sequence encodes CASSQVNAGSYEQYV.

The gene calls are TRBV7-2 and TRBJ2-1; TRBD2 agrees at 8 bases. The CDR3 is 16 residues long. Germline-derived CDR1 and CDR2 are SGHTA and FQGNSA. Losses at the gene ends were 1 base for V and 5 bases for J; bases not matched to a gene: 7. CDR3 protein: CASSLVGGAFNNEQFF. For the CDR3, the DNA is TGTGCCAGCAGCTTAGTCGGGGGGGCCTTTAACAATGAGCAGTTCTTC. The full variable domain, with the rest looked up from reference TRBV7-2 and TRBJ2-1, is GAGVSQSPSNKVTEKGKDVELRCDPISGHTALYWYRQSLGQGLEFLIYFQGNSAPDKSGLPSDRFSAERTGGSVSTLTIQRTQQEDSAVYLCASSLVGGAFNNEQFFGPGTRLTVL.

The genes are TRBV7-9 and TRBJ1-5, with 9 bases lining up with TRBD1. Trimming removed 9 bases from V and 7 bases from J; junction bases left unmatched: 7. CDR3 length: 13 residues. Germline-derived CDR1 and CDR2 are SEHNR and FQNEAQ (reference sequence). The DNA of the CDR3 is TGTGCCAGAAGTTTACAGGGGGCCCAGCCCCAGCATTTT. It translates to CARSLQGAQPQHF.

This clonotype was observed a handful of times. The J gene is TRBJ2-7, the V gene TRBV5-1, with 9 bases lining up with TRBD2. CDR1 is SGHRS and CDR2 is YFSETQ in the germline V gene. Germline trimming cut 1 base from V and 7 bases from J; bases unmatched to any gene: 6. CDR3 size: 14 residues. In DNA, the CDR3 is TGCGCCAGCAGCTTGAGTAGCGGGGGTGGAGAGCAGTACTTC. It is translated as CASSLSSGGGEQYF. Full variable domain (remainder filled in from reference TRBV5-1 and TRBJ2-7): KAGVTQTPRYLIKTRGQQVTLSCSPISGHRSVSWYQQTPGQGLQFLFEYFSETQRNKGNFPGRFSGRQFSNSRSEMNVSTLELGDSALYLCASSLSSGGGEQYFGPGTRLTVT.

V and J are TRBV6-1 and TRBJ1-4, with D hard to call. Trimming cost V 6 bases and J 4 bases, with 12 bases left between them. CDR1 MNHNS and CDR2 SASEGT come from the germline V gene. This CDR3 is built from 14 residues. The DNA for the CDR3 is TGTGCCAGCAGGAAAGACCAGTTTAATGAAAAACTGTTTTTT. It translates to CASRKDQFNEKLFF.

In its sample, this clonotype was seen a few times. The CDR3 DNA follows: TGTGCCAGCAGTGAACCGGGACAGGGGGGAAATGGCTACACCTTC. Its protein product is CASSEPGQGGNGYTF. The rearrangement uses TRBV6-1 and TRBJ1-2, with 11 positions matching TRBD1. The CDR3 covers 15 residues. The V segment lost 2 bases and the J segment 6 bases; nucleotides outside the gene matches: 5. The germline V gene has CDR1 MNHNS and CDR2 SASEGT.

This clonotype was seen a few times. The rearrangement uses TRBV6-2 or TRBV6-3 and TRBJ1-2; tentative D call: TRBD1 (6 bases). Deletions cut 6 bases from V and 8 bases from J, with 13 bases between. Germline CDR1 is MNHEY and CDR2 is SVGEGT. CDR3 length: 12 amino acids. The CDR3 is CASSRTEAGYTF. The CDR3 bases are TGTGCCAGCAGCCGGACAGAGGCGGGCTACACCTTC.

This clonotype has only a few counts. The chain couples TRBV6-6 to TRBJ2-7, with D maybe TRBD2 (5 bases). In germline, CDR1 is MNHNY, CDR2 SVGAGI (reference sequence). The CDR3 covers 13 residues. V was pared by 10 bases and J by 3 bases, with 16 bases between. CDR3 sequence: CATTPDGGYEQYF. In DNA form, the CDR3 reads TGTGCCACGACCCCCGACGGAGGCTACGAGCAGTACTTC.

This sequence joins TRBV7-2 and TRBJ1-2; no clear D gene. Trimming shortened V by 5 bases and J by 7 bases, and 14 bases separated the two germline ends. This CDR3 has 13 amino acids. From germline, CDR1 is SGHTA and CDR2 FQGNSA. The CDR3 spells CASSPFQSGGYTF. CDR3 sequence (DNA): TGTGCCAGCAGCCCCTTCCAGAGTGGTGGCTACACCTTC.